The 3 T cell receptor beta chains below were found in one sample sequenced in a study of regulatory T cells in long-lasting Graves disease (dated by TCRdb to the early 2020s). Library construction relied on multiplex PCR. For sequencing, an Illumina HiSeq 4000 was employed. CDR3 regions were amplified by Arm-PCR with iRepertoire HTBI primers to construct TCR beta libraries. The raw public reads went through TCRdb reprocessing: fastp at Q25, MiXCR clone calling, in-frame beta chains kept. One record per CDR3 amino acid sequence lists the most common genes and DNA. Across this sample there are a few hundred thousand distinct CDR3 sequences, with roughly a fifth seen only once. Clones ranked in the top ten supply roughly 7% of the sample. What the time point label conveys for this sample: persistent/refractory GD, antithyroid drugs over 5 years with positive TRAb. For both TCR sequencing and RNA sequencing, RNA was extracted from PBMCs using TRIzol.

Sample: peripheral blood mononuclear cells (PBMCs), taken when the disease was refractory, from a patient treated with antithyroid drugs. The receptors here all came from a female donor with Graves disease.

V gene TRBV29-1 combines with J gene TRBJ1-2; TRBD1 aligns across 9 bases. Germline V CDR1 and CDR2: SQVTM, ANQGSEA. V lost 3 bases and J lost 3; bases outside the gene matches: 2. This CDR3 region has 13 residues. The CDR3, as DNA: TGCAGCGTTGAGAGGACAGGGGACTATGGCTACACCTTC. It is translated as CSVERTGDYGYTF.

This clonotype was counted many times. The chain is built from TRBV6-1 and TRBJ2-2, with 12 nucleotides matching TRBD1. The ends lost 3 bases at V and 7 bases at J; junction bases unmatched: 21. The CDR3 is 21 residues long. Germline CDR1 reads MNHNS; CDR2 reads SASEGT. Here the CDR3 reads CASSDIPGTGGDFYLSGELFF. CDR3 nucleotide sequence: TGTGCCAGCAGTGACATCCCCGGGACAGGGGGCGATTTCTACCTCAGCGGGGAGCTGTTTTTT.

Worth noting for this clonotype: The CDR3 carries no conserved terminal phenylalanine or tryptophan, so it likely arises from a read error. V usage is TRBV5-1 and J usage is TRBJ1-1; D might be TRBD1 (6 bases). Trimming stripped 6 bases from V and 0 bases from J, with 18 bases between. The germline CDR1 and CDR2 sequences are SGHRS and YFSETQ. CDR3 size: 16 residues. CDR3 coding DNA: TGCGCCAGCACCCGGGGGACAATAAACTTGAACACTGAAGCTTTCTCT. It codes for CASTRGTINLNTEAFS.